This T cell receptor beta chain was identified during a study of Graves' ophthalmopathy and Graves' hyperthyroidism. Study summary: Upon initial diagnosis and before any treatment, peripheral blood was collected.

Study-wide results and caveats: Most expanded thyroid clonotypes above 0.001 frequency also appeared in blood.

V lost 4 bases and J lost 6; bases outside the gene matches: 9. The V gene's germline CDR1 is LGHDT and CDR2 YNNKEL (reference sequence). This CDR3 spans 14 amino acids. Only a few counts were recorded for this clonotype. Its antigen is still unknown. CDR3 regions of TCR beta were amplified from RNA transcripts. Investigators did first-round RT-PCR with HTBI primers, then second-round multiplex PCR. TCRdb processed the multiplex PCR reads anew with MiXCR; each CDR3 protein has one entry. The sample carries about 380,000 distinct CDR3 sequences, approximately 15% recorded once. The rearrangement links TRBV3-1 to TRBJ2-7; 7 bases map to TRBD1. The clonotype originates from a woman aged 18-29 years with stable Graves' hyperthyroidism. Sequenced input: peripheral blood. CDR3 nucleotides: TGTGCCAGCAGCCGCACAGGGGTCGAGGGCGAGCAGTACTTC. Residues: CASSRTGVEGEQYF.